A single sample is the source of the 21 T cell receptor beta chains below, sequenced in a study of metastatic and nonmetastatic thyroid tumors. TCRdb reassembled clones from the PCR reads with MiXCR. This repertoire shows about 47,000 clones, under 30% found once; its top ten account for roughly 3%. All patients were untreated before thyroid surgery. Sequencing was performed on blood. The receptors come from a male donor with papillary thyroid cancer or a benign thyroid nodule (not recorded which). Some clones in this sample may be carry-over from other donors' samples.

This clone was picked up many times. The chain uses TRBV30 and TRBJ1-2; no clear D gene. V shed 3 bases and J shed 4 bases, with 21 bases lying between them. The CDR3 totals 16 residues. Germline-derived CDR1 and CDR2 are GTSNPN and SVGIG (reference sequence). CDR3 amino acids: CAWSAPPTDPTYGYTF. The CDR3 nucleotides are TGTGCCTGGAGCGCCCCTCCAACGGACCCTACCTATGGCTACACCTTC.

This clone was seen many times. This chain uses TRBV20-1 with TRBJ2-3, with D perhaps TRBD2 (6 bases). Germline V gene data show CDR1 as DFQATT and CDR2 as SNEGSKA (reference sequence). Trimming removed 0 bases at V and 4 bases at J, with 14 bases between. The CDR3 extends over 15 amino acids. CDR3 nucleotide sequence: TGCAGTGCTAGAGATCCGCGCGCGGGGCCAGATACGCAGTATTTT. Protein product: CSARDPRAGPDTQYF.

J is TRBJ2-2 and V is TRBV6-2 or TRBV6-3; tentative D call: TRBD2 (8 bases). V shed 6 bases and J shed 5 bases, with 28 bases lying between them. CDR1 and CDR2 (germline): MNHEY, SVGEGT. The CDR3 is 19 amino acids. CDR3 region: CASRRRGDFREGRTGELFF. The CDR3 nucleotides are TGTGCCAGCAGGCGCAGGGGGGATTTTCGGGAGGGCCGGACCGGGGAGCTGTTTTTT.

This clone appeared many times. The chain joins TRBV20-1 to TRBJ2-4; no definite D call. The V gene lost 0 bases and the J gene lost 0 bases, with 15 bases spanning the gap. CDR1 is DFQATT and CDR2 is SNEGSKA in the germline V gene (reference sequence). This CDR3 is 17 amino acids long. CDR3 protein: CSARDSHRPLAKNIQYF. The DNA of the CDR3 is TGCAGTGCTAGAGATAGTCACAGACCTTTAGCCAAAAACATTCAGTACTTC.

The chain is built from TRBV15 and TRBJ1-1; D remains unclear. Trimming removed 0 bases from V and 1 base from J, with 6 bases in between. The germline CDR1 and CDR2 sequences are LNHNV and YYDKDF (reference sequence). The CDR3 contains 14 residues. CDR3 in amino acids: CATSRDQKNTEAFF. The CDR3 DNA reads TGTGCCACCAGCAGAGATCAAAAGAACACTGAAGCTTTCTTT.

This chain links TRBV12-3 or TRBV12-4 with TRBJ2-7, with TRBD1 matching over 11 bases. The CDR3 is 14 residues long. V lost 7 bases, J lost 3 bases, and 5 bases stayed unmatched. The CDR3 here is CASNGQGAIYEQYF. The CDR3, as DNA: TGTGCCAGCAATGGACAGGGGGCAATCTACGAGCAGTACTTC.

The gene calls are TRBV4-1 and TRBJ2-2; D unresolved. Trimming removed 4 bases at V and 0 bases at J, with 9 bases between. Per germline, CDR1 MGHRA and CDR2 YSYEKL. This CDR3 region has 15 residues. The CDR3 sequence is CASSPPTTNTGELFF. CDR3 sequence (DNA): TGCGCCAGCAGCCCCCCGACCACGAACACCGGGGAGCTGTTTTTT.

The chain employs TRBV30 and TRBJ1-5; D remains ambiguous. The V and J ends lost 1 base and 0 bases respectively, with 13 bases between them. The CDR3 has 16 amino acids. In germline, CDR1 is GTSNPN, CDR2 SVGIG (reference sequence). DNA of the CDR3: TGTGCCTGGAGTGCCAGGAGCGGATATAGCAATCAGCCCCAGCATTTT. It is translated as CAWSARSGYSNQPQHF.

V usage is TRBV27 and J usage is TRBJ1-1, with D uncertain. The CDR3 length is 15 residues. Trimming took off 0 bases at V and 1 base at J, with 9 bases between the two ends. The germline V gene has CDR1 MNHEY and CDR2 SMNVEV (reference sequence). CDR3 bases: TGTGCCAGCAGTTTATCCGCCAGTTCGAACACTGAAGCTTTCTTT. This sequence encodes CASSLSASSNTEAFF.

This rearrangement joins TRBV6-2 or TRBV6-3 to TRBJ2-1; D is perhaps TRBD1 or TRBD2 (6 bases each). This CDR3 is built from 15 residues. Trimming took off 5 bases at V and 6 bases at J, with 17 bases between the two ends. Germline values: CDR1 MNHEY, CDR2 SVGEGT. The CDR3 region is CASSPLRGDTNEQFF. The CDR3, as DNA: TGTGCCAGCAGTCCTCTTAGGGGGGACACCAATGAGCAGTTCTTC.

A note on this clone: This sequence may be a read error, since a much larger clone differs from it by one base. The J gene is TRBJ2-3, the V gene TRBV20-1; D uncertain. CDR1 and CDR2 (germline): DFQATT, SNEGSKA (reference sequence). This CDR3 region has 14 residues. Between the trimmed V and J ends, which lost 4 bases and 1 base, there was a span of 12 bases. CDR3 sequence (DNA): TGCAGTGCTATTTACAGTACTCGCACAGATACGCAGTATTTT. Amino acids: CSAIYSTRTDTQYF.

This clone counts as medium-sized. The V call is TRBV7-2, the J call TRBJ2-7; D possibly corresponds to TRBD2 (6 bases). The CDR3 spans 12 residues. Germline lookup yields CDR1 SGHTA and CDR2 FQGNSA. Trimming took off 5 bases at V and 7 bases at J, with 12 bases between the two ends. The CDR3 DNA sequence: TGTGCCAGCAGCGGGTACGGGGGAGAGCAGTACTTC. Its protein is CASSGYGGEQYF. Variable domain in full (rest from reference TRBV7-2 and TRBJ2-7): GAGVSQSPSNKVTEKGKDVELRCDPISGHTALYWYRQSLGQGLEFLIYFQGNSAPDKSGLPSDRFSAERTGGSVSTLTIQRTQQEDSAVYLCASSGYGGEQYFGPGTRLTVT.

V gene TRBV29-1 combines with J gene TRBJ2-1; 15 bases are shared with TRBD2. The V segment lost 6 bases and the J segment 8 bases; nucleotides outside the gene matches: 2. CDR3 length: 13 residues. Germline CDR1 is SQVTM and CDR2 is ANQGSEA. The CDR3 bases are TGCAGCGTGGGACTAGCGGGAGGTCATGAGCAGTTCTTC. This codes for CSVGLAGGHEQFF.

Only a few counts were recorded for this clone. The chain employs TRBV28 and TRBJ1-4, with D unclear. Per germline, CDR1 MDHEN and CDR2 SYDVKM. This CDR3 is 14 amino acids long. V was shortened by 2 bases and J by 12 bases, with 16 bases between the two germline ends. CDR3 sequence: CASSLGLSYKELFF. CDR3 nucleotides: TGTGCCAGCAGTTTAGGACTCTCCTATAAGGAACTGTTTTTT.

This clone was counted many times. The rearrangement uses TRBV27 and TRBJ2-7, with D hard to call. The germline V gene encodes CDR1 MNHEY and CDR2 SMNVEV (reference sequence). With 5 bases removed from V and 5 bases from J, the gap between germline ends came to 16 bases. The CDR3 contains 14 residues. The CDR3 region has the DNA TGTGCCAGCAGTCCCGGCCTCTCACGCGACGAGCAGTACTTC. Protein product: CASSPGLSRDEQYF.

This clone was picked up a small number of times. V gene TRBV27 combines with J gene TRBJ2-2; D is possibly TRBD1 (6 bases). In germline, CDR1 is MNHEY, CDR2 SMNVEV (reference sequence). Trimming took 3 bases from V and 5 from J, leaving 10 bases between them. CDR3 length: 14 amino acids. In DNA, the CDR3 is TGTGCCAGCAGTTTTTGGGGGCGGACCGGGGAGCTGTTTTTT. This encodes CASSFWGRTGELFF.

Worth noting for this clone: A junction end diverges from the germline sequence, so it may reflect a read error. The rearrangement uses TRBV6-1 and TRBJ2-5; a weak D match, TRBD2 (6 bases). The CDR3 covers 14 residues. CDR1 is MNHNS and CDR2 is SASEGT in the germline V gene. The CDR3 spells CASSASGAPETQYF. CDR3 nucleotides: TGCGCCAGCAGTGCCTCGGGAGCCCCAGAGACCCAGTACTTC.

This clone was recorded many times. The sample contains more than one DNA sequence encoding this CDR3. The CDR3, as DNA: TGTGGACCGCCGGGGGGCCCCACCTACGAGCAGTACTTC. Encoded protein: CGPPGGPTYEQYF. The J gene is TRBJ2-7, the V gene TRBV25-1, with a weak D call TRBD2 (7 bases). The CDR3 contains 13 residues. Germline loops: CDR1 MGHDK, CDR2 SYGVNS.

The sample holds many counts of this clone. V and J are TRBV28 and TRBJ2-5; D possibly corresponds to TRBD2 (7 bases). Trimming left V 4 bases short and J 5 bases short, with 20 bases between. Germline V gene sequence: CDR1 MDHEN, CDR2 SYDVKM. The CDR3 is made up of 16 amino acids. The CDR3 DNA reads TGTGCCAGCAGTTCCCCCCTAGGGGGGGCGGGGGAGACCCAGTACTTC. Its translation: CASSSPLGGAGETQYF.

This clone was recorded at least ten times. The J gene is TRBJ1-3, the V gene TRBV11-2, with 9 nucleotides matching TRBD1. V trimming: 4 bases; J trimming: 4 bases; junction bases outside the gene matches: 5. Germline CDR1 reads SGHAT; CDR2 reads FQNNGV. The CDR3 runs to 15 residues. The CDR3 DNA is TGTGCCAGCAGCTCTTTCGGGACAGGGGGAAACACCATATATTTT. Residues: CASSSFGTGGNTIYF. The full variable domain, rest sourced from reference TRBV11-2 and TRBJ1-3, is EAGVAQSPRYKIIEKRQSVAFWCNPISGHATLYWYQQILGQGPKLLIQFQNNGVVDDSQLPKDRFSAERLKGVDSTLKIQPAKLEDSAVYLCASSSFGTGGNTIYFGEGSWLTVV.

The chain links TRBV6-1 to TRBJ2-7; a possible D gene is TRBD1 (6 bases). The CDR3 runs 13 residues. CDR1 is MNHNS, CDR2 SASEGT, per germline. The germline V and J ends were trimmed by 4 bases and 3 bases, with 10 bases remaining between them. The chain's CDR3 is CASSGQEDYEQYF. As DNA, the CDR3 is TGTGCCAGCAGTGGACAGGAGGACTACGAGCAGTACTTC.